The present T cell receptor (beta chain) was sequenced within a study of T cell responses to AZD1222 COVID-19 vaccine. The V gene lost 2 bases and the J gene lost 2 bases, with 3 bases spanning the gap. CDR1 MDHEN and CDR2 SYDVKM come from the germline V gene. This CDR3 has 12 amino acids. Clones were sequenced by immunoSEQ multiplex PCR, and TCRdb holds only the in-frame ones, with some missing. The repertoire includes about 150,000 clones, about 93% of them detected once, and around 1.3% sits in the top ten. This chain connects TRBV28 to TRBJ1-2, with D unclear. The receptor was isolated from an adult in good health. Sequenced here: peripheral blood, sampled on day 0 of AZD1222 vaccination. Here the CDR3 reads CASSLQNYGYTF. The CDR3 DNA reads TGTGCCAGCAGTTTACAAAACTATGGCTACACCTTC.